This passage covers 3 T cell receptor beta chains from one sample sequenced in a study of cytomegalovirus exposure and HLA in healthy donors. The PCR had 60 Vbeta and 13 Jbeta primers. Using immunoSEQ multiplex PCR, the repertoire was profiled, and TCRdb retains in-frame clones only, with some absent. The sample lists 210,000 or so clones; 85% were seen once. Sequenced input: PBMCs. The receptors shown here come from a girl under 10 years old in good health and CMV-seronegative.

V usage is TRBV19 and J usage is TRBJ1-2; maybe TRBD1 (5 bases). V dropped 3 bases and J dropped 3 bases, with 8 bases sitting between them. This CDR3 is built from 13 residues. Germline V CDR1 and CDR2: LNHDA, SQIVND (reference sequence). In DNA, the CDR3 is TGTGCCAGTAGTATGGGGGGAGACTATGGCTACACCTTC. This encodes CASSMGGDYGYTF.

This clone showed up just once. The chain combines TRBV2 with TRBJ2-1; a weak D match, TRBD1 (6 bases). This CDR3 region has 15 residues. From germline, CDR1 is SNHLY and CDR2 FYNNEI. V was clipped by 5 bases and J by 0 bases, with 11 bases between them. CDR3 in amino acids: CASSPMTGSYNEQFF. CDR3 in DNA: TGTGCCAGCAGTCCCATGACAGGCTCCTACAATGAGCAGTTCTTC.

In its sample, this clone was seen once. J is TRBJ1-5 and V is TRBV19; 9 bases align to TRBD1. Germline V gene sequence: CDR1 LNHDA, CDR2 SQIVND (reference sequence). The CDR3 has 16 residues. With V trimmed by 5 bases and J by 2 bases, 7 bases remained unmatched. CDR3 sequence: CASSSPGQGGNQPQHF. DNA for the CDR3: TGTGCCAGTAGTTCTCCGGGACAGGGAGGCAATCAGCCCCAGCATTTT.